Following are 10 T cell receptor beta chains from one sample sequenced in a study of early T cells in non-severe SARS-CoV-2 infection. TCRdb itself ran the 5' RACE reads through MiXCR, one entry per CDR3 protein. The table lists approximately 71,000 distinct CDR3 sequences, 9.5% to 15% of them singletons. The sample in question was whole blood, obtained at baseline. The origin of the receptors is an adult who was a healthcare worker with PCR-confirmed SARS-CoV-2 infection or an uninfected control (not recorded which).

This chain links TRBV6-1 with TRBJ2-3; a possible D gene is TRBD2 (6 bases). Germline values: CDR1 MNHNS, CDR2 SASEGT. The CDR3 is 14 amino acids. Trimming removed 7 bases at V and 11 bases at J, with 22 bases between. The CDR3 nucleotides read TGTGCCAGCACCACGGACTACAAACCTGTACAGCAGTATTTT. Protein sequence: CASTTDYKPVQQYF.

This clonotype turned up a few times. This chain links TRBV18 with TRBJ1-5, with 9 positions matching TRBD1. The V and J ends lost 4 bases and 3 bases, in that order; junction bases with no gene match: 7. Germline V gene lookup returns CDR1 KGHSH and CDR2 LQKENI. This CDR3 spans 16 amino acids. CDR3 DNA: TGTGCCAGCTCACTACAGGGGGCGATTGCCAATCAGCCCCAGCATTTT. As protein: CASSLQGAIANQPQHF.

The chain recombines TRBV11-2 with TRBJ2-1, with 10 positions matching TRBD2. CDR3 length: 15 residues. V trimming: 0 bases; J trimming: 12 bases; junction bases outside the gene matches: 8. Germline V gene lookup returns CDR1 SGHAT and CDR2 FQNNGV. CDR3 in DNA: TGTGCCAGCAGCTTAGACCTTAGCGGGGGGACCCTGCAGTTCTTC. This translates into CASSLDLSGGTLQFF.

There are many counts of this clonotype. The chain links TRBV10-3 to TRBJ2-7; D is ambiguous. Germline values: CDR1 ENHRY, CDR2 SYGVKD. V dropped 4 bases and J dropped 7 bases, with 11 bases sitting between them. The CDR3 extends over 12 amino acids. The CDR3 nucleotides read TGTGCCATCAGTGTGAGGTCTGGGGAGCAGTACTTC. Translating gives CAISVRSGEQYF.

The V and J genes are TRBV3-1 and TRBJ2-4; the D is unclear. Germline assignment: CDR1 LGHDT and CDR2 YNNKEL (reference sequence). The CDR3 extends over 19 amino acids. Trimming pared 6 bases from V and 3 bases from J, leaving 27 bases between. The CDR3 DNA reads TGTGCCAGCAGTAAATTAAAGGTAGAGCTTGAAGTAGGCAAAAACATTCAGTACTTC. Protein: CASSKLKVELEVGKNIQYF.

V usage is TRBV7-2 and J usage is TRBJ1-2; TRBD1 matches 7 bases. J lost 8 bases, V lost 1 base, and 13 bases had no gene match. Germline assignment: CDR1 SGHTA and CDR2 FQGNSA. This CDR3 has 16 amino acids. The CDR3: CASSLEVGRGTGGYTF. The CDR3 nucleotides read TGTGCCAGCAGCTTAGAAGTTGGCAGGGGGACTGGGGGCTACACCTTC.

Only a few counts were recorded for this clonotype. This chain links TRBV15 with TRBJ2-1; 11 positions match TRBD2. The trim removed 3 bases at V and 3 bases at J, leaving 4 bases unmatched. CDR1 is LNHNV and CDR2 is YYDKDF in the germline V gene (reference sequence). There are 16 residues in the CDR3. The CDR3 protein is CATSRATSGVYNEQFF. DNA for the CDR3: TGTGCCACCAGCAGGGCGACTAGCGGGGTCTACAATGAGCAGTTCTTC.

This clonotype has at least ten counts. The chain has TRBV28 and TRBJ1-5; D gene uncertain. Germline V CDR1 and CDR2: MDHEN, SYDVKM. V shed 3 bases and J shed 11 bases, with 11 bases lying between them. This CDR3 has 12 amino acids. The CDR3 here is CASSLTRGAQHF. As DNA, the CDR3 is TGTGCCAGCAGTTTGACGCGGGGAGCCCAGCATTTT.

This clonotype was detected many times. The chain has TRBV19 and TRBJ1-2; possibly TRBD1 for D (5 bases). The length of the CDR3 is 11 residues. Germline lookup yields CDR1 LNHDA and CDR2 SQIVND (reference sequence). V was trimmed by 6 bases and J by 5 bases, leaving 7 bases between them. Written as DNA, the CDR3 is TGTGCCAGTAGCGGGGGATATGGCTACACCTTC. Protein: CASSGGYGYTF.

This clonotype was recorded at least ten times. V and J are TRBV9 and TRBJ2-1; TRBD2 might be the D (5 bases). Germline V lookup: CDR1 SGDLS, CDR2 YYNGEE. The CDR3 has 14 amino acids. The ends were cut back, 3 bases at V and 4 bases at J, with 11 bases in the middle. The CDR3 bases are TGTGCCAGCAGCGGAGGGTCCACATACAATGAGCAGTTCTTC. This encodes CASSGGSTYNEQFF.